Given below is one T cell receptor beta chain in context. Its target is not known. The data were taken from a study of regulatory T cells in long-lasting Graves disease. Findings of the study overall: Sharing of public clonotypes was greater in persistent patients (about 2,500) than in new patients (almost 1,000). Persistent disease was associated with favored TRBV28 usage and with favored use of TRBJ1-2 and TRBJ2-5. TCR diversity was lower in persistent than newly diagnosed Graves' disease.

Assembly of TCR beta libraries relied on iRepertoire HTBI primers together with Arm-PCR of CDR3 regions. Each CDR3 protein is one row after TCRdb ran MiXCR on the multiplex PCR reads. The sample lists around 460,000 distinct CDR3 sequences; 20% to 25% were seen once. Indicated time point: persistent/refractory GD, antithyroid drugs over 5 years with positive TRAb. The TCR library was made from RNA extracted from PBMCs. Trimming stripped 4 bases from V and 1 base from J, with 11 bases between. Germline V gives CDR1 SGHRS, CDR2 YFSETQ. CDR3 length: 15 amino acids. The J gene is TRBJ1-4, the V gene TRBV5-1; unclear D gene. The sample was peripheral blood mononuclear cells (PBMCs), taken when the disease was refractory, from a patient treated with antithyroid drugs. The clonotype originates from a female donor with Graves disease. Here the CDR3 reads CASSETGRTNEKLFF. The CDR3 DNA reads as TGCGCCAGCAGCGAGACGGGGAGAACTAATGAAAAACTGTTTTTT.